The subject of this entry is one T cell receptor beta chain. This sample was included in a study of PD-1 blockade in classical Hodgkin lymphoma. CDR1 MDHEN and CDR2 SYDVKM come from the germline V gene. V dropped 2 bases and J dropped 7 bases, with 5 bases sitting between them. This CDR3 is built from 12 residues. All the patients suffered relapse after autologous stem cell transplantation, and brentuximab vedotin exposure differed. Generated by immunoSEQ multiplex PCR, the TCRdb table keeps only in-frame clones and is missing some. The top ten clones hold around 20% of a sample with about 46,000 clones, 60% to 85% of them seen once.

The TCR comes from a human donor with classical Hodgkin lymphoma. The source material was peripheral blood mononuclear cells (PBMCs), sampled before the second cycle of nivolumab. The chain combines TRBV28 with TRBJ1-4; no clear D. The CDR3 region is CASSLGAEKLFF. CDR3 DNA sequence: TGTGCCAGCAGTTTAGGTGCTGAAAAACTGTTTTTT.